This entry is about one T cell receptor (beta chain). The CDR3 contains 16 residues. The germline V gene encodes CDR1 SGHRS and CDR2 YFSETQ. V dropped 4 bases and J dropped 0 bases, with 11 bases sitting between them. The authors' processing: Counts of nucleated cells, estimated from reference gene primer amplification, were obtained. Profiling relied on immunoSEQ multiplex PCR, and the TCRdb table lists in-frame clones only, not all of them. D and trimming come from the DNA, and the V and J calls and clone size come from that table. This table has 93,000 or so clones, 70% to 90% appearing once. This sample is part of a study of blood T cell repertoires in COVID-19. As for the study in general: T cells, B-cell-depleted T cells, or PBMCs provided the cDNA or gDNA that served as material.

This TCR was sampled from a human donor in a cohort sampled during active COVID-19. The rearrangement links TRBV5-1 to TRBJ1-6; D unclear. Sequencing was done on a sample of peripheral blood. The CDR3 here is CASSAGKSSYNSPLHF. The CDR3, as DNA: TGCGCCAGCAGCGCAGGAAAAAGCTCCTATAATTCACCCCTCCACTTT.